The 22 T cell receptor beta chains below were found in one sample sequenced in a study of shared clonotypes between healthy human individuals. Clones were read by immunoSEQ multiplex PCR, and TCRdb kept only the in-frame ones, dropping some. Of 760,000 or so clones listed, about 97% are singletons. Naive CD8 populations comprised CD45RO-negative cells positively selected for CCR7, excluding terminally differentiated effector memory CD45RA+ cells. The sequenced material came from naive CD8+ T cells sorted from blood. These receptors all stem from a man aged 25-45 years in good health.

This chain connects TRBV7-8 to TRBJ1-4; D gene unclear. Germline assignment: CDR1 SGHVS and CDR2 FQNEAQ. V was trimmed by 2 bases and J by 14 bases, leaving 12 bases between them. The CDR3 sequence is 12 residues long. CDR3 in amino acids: CASSLMEEGLFF. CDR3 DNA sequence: TGTGCCAGCAGCTTAATGGAAGAAGGGCTGTTTTTT. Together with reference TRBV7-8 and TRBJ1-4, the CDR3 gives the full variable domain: GAGVSQSPRYKVAKRGQDVALRCDPISGHVSLFWYQQALGQGPEFLTYFQNEAQLDKSGLPSDRFFAERPEGSVSTLKIQRTQQEDSAVYLCASSLMEEGLFFGSGTQLSVL.

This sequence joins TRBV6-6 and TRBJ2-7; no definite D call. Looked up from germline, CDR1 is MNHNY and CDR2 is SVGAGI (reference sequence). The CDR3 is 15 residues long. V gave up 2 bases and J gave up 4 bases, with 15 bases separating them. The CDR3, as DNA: TGTGCCAGCAGTTACCCACTCGCGGTTGGGTACGAGCAGTACTTC. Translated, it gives CASSYPLAVGYEQYF.

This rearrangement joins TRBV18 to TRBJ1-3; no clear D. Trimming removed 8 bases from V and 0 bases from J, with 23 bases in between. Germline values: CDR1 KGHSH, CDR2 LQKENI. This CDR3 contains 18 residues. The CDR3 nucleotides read TGTGCCAGCCCCGCCTCAATTAGAGGGCATTCCTCTGGAAACACCATATATTTT. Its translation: CASPASIRGHSSGNTIYF.

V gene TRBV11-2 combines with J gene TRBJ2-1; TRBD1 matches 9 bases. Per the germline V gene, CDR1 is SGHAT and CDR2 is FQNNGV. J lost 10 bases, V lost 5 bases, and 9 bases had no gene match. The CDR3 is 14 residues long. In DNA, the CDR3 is TGTGCCAGCAGCCCGGACAGGGGATTAGGAGAGCAGTTCTTC. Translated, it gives CASSPDRGLGEQFF.

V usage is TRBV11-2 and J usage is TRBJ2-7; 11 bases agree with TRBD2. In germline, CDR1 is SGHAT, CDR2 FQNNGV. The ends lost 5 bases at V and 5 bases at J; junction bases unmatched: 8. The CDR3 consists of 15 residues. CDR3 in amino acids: CASSITSGSRHEQYF. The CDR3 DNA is TGTGCCAGCAGCATCACTAGCGGGAGTCGCCACGAGCAGTACTTC.

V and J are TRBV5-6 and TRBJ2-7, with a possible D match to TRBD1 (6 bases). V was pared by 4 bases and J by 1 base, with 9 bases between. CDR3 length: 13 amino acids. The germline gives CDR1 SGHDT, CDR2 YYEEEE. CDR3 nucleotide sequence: TGTGCCAGCAGCCAAGGACAGTCCTACGAGCAGTACTTC. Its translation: CASSQGQSYEQYF.

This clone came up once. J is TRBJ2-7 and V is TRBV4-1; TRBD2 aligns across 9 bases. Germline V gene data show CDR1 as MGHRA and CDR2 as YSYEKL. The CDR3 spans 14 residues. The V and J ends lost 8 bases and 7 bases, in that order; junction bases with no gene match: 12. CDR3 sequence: CASSIAGVSEEQYF. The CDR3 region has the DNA TGCGCCAGCTCCATAGCGGGAGTGTCGGAAGAGCAGTACTTC.

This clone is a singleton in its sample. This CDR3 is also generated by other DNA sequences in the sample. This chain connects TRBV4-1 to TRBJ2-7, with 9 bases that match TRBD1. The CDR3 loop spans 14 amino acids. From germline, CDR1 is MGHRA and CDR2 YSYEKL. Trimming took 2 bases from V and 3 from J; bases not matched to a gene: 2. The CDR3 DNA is TGCGCCAGCAGCCAACGACAGGGGGTCTACGAGCAGTACTTC. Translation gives CASSQRQGVYEQYF.

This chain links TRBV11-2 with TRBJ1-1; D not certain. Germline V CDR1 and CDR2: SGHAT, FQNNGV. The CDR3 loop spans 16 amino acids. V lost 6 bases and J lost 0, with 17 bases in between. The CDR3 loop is CASSNRDEILNTEAFF. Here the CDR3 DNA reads TGTGCCAGCAGTAATAGGGATGAGATCTTGAACACTGAAGCTTTCTTT.

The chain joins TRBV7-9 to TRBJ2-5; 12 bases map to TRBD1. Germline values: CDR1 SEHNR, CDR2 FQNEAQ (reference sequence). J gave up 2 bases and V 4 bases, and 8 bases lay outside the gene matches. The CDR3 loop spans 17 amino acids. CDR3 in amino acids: CASSSGTGGLGQETQYF. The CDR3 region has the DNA TGTGCCAGCAGCTCCGGGACAGGGGGCCTCGGGCAAGAGACCCAGTACTTC. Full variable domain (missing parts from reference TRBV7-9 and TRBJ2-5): DTGVSQNPRHKITKRGQNVTFRCDPISEHNRLYWYRQTLGQGPEFLTYFQNEAQLEKSRLLSDRFSAERPKGSFSTLEIQRTEQGDSAMYLCASSSGTGGLGQETQYFGPGTRLLVL.

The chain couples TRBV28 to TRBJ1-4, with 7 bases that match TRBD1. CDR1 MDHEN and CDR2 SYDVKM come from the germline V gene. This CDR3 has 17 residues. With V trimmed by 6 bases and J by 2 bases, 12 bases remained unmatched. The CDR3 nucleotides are TGTGCCAGCAGCCCTTCAGGGGAAGGGGGCACTAATGAAAAACTGTTTTTT. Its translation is CASSPSGEGGTNEKLFF.

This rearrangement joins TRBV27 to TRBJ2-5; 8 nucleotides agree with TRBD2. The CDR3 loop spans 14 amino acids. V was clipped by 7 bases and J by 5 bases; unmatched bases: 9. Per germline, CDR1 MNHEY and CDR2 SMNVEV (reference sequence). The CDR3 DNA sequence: TGTGCCAGCACCCTGGCCCCGGGGGGGGAGACCCAGTACTTC. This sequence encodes CASTLAPGGETQYF.

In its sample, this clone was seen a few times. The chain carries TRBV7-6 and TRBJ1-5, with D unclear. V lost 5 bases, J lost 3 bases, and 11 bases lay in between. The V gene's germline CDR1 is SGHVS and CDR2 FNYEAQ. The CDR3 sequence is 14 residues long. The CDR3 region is CASSTGGLNQPQHF. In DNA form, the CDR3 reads TGTGCCAGCAGCACCGGAGGACTCAATCAGCCCCAGCATTTT.

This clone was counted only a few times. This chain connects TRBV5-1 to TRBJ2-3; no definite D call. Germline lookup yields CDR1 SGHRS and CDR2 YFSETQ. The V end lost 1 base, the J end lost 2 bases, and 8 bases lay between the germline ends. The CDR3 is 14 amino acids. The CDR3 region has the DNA TGCGCCAGCAGCTTGACGTCCTCCACAGATACGCAGTATTTT. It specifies CASSLTSSTDTQYF.

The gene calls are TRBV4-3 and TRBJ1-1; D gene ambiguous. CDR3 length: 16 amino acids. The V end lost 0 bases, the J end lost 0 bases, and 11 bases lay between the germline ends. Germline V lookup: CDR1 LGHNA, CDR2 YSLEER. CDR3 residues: CASSQETGRLNTEAFF. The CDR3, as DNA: TGCGCCAGCAGCCAAGAAACCGGGAGATTGAACACTGAAGCTTTCTTT.

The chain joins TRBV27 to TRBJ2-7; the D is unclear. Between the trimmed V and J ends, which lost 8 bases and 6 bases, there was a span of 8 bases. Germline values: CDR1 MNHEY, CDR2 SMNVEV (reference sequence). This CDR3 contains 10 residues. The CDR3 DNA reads TGTGCCAGCGGGCCTAGCGAGCAGTACTTC. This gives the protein CASGPSEQYF.

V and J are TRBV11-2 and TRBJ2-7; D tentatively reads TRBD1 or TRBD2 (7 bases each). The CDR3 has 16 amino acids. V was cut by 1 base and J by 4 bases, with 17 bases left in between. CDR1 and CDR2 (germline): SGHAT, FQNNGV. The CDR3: CASSLGSNRGGYEQYF. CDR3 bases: TGTGCCAGCAGCTTAGGGTCAAACAGGGGAGGGTACGAGCAGTACTTC.

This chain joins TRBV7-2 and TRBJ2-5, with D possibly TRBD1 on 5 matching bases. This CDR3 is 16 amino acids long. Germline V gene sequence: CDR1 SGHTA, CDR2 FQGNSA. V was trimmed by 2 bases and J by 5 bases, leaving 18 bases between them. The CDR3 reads CASSLMGAGLAETQYF. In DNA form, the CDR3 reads TGTGCCAGCAGCTTAATGGGCGCAGGGCTTGCGGAGACCCAGTACTTC.

DNA of the CDR3: TGTGCTAGTGGTTTCCGCCCAGAAGAGCAGTACTTC. Translation gives CASGFRPEEQYF. The chain uses TRBV12-5 and TRBJ2-7; D not certain. V lost 3 bases and J lost 7, with 10 bases in between. CDR1 is LGHNT and CDR2 is FRNRAP in the germline V gene. There are 12 residues in the CDR3.

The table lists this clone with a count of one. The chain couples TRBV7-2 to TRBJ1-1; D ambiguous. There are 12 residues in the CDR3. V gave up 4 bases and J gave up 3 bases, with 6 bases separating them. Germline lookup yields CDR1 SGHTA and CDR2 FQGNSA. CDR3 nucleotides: TGTGCCAGCAGCTATCCATACACTGAAGCTTTCTTT. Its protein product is CASSYPYTEAFF.

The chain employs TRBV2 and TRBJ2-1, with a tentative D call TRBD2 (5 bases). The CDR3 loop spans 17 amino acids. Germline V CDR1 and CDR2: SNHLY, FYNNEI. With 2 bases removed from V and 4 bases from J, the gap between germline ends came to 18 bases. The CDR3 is CASSERVFGVAYNEQFF. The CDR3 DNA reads TGTGCCAGCAGTGAACGAGTATTCGGGGTAGCGTACAATGAGCAGTTCTTC.

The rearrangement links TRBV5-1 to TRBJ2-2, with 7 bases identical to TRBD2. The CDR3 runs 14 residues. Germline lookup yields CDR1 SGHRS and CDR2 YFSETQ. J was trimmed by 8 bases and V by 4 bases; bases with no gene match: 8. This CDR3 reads CASSAGDDNGELFF. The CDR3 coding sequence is TGCGCCAGCAGCGCGGGGGACGACAATGGGGAGCTGTTTTTT.